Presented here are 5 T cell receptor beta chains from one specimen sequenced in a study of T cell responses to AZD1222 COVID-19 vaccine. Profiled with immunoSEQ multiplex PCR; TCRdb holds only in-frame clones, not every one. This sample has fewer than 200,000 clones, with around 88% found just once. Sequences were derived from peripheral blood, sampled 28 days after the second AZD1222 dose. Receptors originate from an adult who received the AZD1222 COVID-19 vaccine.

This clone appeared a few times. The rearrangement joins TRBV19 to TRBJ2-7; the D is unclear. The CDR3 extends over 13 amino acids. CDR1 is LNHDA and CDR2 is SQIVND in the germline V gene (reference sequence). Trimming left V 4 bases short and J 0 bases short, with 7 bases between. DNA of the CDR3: TGTGCCAGTAGTAATTGGAGCTCCTACGAGCAGTACTTC. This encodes CASSNWSSYEQYF.

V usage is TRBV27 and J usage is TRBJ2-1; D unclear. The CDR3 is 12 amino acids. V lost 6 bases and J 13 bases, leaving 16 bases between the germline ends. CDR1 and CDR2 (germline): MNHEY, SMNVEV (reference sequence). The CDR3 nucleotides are TGTGCCAGCAGCCCCCGCCGGACGATACAGTTCTTC. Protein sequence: CASSPRRTIQFF.

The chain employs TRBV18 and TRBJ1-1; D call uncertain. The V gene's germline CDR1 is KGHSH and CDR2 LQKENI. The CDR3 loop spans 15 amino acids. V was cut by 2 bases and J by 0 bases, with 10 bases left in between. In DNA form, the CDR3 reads TGTGCCAGCTCACCATCTCTGGAGATGAACACTGAAGCTTTCTTT. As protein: CASSPSLEMNTEAFF.

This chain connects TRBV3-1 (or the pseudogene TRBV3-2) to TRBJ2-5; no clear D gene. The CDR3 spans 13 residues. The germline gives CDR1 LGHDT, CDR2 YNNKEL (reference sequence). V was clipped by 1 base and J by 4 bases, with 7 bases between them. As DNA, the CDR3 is TGTGCCAGCAGCCAAGTCCTTCCAGAGACCCAGTACTTC. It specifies CASSQVLPETQYF.

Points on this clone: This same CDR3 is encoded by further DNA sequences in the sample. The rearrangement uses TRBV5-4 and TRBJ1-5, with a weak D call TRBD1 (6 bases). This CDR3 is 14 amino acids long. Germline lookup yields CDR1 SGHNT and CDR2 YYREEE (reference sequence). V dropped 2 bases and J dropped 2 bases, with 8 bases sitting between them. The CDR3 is CASSLGGGNQPQHF. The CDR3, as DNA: TGTGCCAGCAGCTTAGGGGGAGGCAATCAGCCCCAGCATTTT. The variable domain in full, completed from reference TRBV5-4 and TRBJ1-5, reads ETGVTQSPTHLIKTRGQQVTLRCSSQSGHNTVSWYQQALGQGPQFIFQYYREEENGRGNFPPRFSGLQFPNYSSELNVNALELDDSALYLCASSLGGGNQPQHFGDGTRLSIL.